This T cell receptor (beta chain) was retrieved from a study of T cell repertoires in cytomegalovirus infection (dated by TCRdb to about 2019). Regarding the research as a whole: Peptide stimulations targeted recently identified HLA-C-restricted CMV epitopes, whose presentation resists viral immunomodulation, together with well-studied HLA-B-restricted epitopes. Donor HLA type was relevant to the analysis, because carriage of CMV infection together with the matching HLA type was indicated by public TCR beta signatures. The research as a whole found: Cumulative frequency of public TCR beta family members discriminated carriers of CMV infection plus the relevant HLA type in this cohort and an independent 352-donor cohort. The ex vivo response was dominated by HLA-C-restricted CMV-specific TCR beta clonotypes, which also provided the single most frequent clonotype in two of eight donors.

The instrument given in TCRdb is Illumina HiSeq 1500. TCRdb handled the public reads itself, with Q25 trimming in fastp and clone calling in MiXCR, and kept productive beta chains. Identical CDR3 proteins give one entry, which carries the most common genes and DNA. Here the sample has around 200,000 distinct CDR3 sequences; 35% to 40% occur a single time. The top ten clones comprise roughly three fifths of the sample. The sample's treatment or condition, from its label and the paper: in vitro stimulation with specific CMV peptide epitopes to enrich CMV-specific T cells. The CDR3 holds 15 amino acids from the cysteine to the phenylalanine. Only the CDR3 DNA is retained, 45 bases long and in frame from the first base. Trimming takes 7 bases off V and 3 bases off J; junction bases not matched to a gene: 9. The germline V gene encodes CDR1 SGHTA and CDR2 FQGNSA. Notes on this clonotype: The target of this receptor is not known. Per-base quality was not reported, and no clone a single base away is much larger than it.

This specimen consisted of CD8+ T cells from cultured PBMCs, obtained from culture after CMV antigen stimulation. The TCR comes from a human donor in good health (CMV status not recorded). Some clones in this sample may be carry-over from other donors' samples. Here the chain combines TRBV7-2 and TRBJ2-7; 10 central bases correspond to TRBD2. The CDR3 in this case is CASTLRASGSYEQYF. The DNA sequence is as follows: TGTGCCAGCACCCTAAGGGCTAGCGGGAGCTACGAGCAGTACTTC.